This T cell receptor (beta chain) is from a study of vaccination effects on CD4 cells after COVID-19. V lost 5 bases, J lost 8 bases, and 17 bases lay in between. CDR1 is SGHRS, CDR2 YFSETQ, per germline. The CDR3 contains 14 residues. Antigen-specific CD4+ T cells were expanded with viral peptide pools in the ViraFEST assay before sequencing. Researchers isolated CD4+ T cells once less than twelve days of culture had elapsed. Vaccinated participants had no history of SARS-CoV-2 infection and tested negative for nucleocapsid antibodies. Peptides at about 9.9 ug/ml and IL-2 at 9 to 10 IU/ml were added to 1.5 million to 2.5 million PBMC per well. Cells had half their medium changed to IL-2 medium on days 3 and 7. For this clone: No antigen is known for it.

Using immunoSEQ multiplex PCR, the repertoire was profiled, and TCRdb retains in-frame clones only, with some absent. This table has 62,000 or so clones, 75% to 85% appearing once. General observations from the study: In vaccinees who were healthy, merely 1 out of 255 vaccine-induced clones cross-reacted with common cold coronaviruses.

The receptor was derived from a human donor who received a COVID-19 vaccine. The source material was CD4+ T cells from PBMCs cultured with SARS-CoV-2 spike peptides, sampled before COVID-19 vaccination. The V call is TRBV5-1, the J call TRBJ1-3; no reliable D call. CDR3 sequence reads: CASRVGTSWDTIYF. For the CDR3, the DNA is TGCGCCAGCAGAGTCGGTACAAGCTGGGACACCATATATTTT.